This TCR beta chain was identified during a study of blood T cells in healthy people across ages. Sample-barcoded 5' priming and a J-beta primer mix drove a second PCR of roughly 6 to 12 cycles. One entry per CDR3 protein results from TCRdb running MiXCR on the 5' RACE reads. The table lists fewer than 900,000 distinct CDR3 sequences, about 42% of them singletons. The sequencing sample was made of blood. The TCR originated in a woman aged 60-75 years in good health.

The CDR3 reads CATSDSRTGNQPQHF. Written as DNA, the CDR3 is TGTGCCACCAGTGATTCCCGGACAGGGAATCAGCCCCAGCATTTT. The chain carries TRBV24-1 and TRBJ1-5; 8 nucleotides align to TRBD1. Trimming cost V 2 bases and J 4 bases; bases outside gene matches: 3. Per the germline V gene, CDR1 is KGHDR and CDR2 is SFDVKD. CDR3 length: 15 amino acids.